The 23 T cell receptor beta chains below were found in one sample sequenced in a study of identical twins. TCRdb re-analysed the 5' RACE reads in MiXCR, keeping a single row per CDR3 protein. The sample records around 450,000 distinct CDR3 sequences, 13% to 15% being singletons. These same data were also listed under a study on yellow fever vaccine responses in identical twins.

The sequencing sample was made of CD4+ T cells sorted from blood. These receptors all stem from a woman under 30 in good health.

This clonotype was detected ten times or more. The chain uses TRBV10-3 and TRBJ2-7; 8 bases align to TRBD2. CDR3 length: 12 residues. Germline-derived CDR1 and CDR2 are ENHRY and SYGVKD. Germline trimming cut 4 bases from V and 5 bases from J; bases unmatched to any gene: 1. CDR3: CAISGTSNEQYF. The DNA for the CDR3 is TGTGCCATCAGTGGGACTAGCAACGAGCAGTACTTC.

This clonotype was seen a handful of times. This rearrangement joins TRBV7-3 to TRBJ2-2; D is undetermined. The germline V gene encodes CDR1 SGHTA and CDR2 FQGTGA. The CDR3 length is 15 residues. V shed 5 bases and J shed 0 bases, with 10 bases lying between them. The CDR3 bases are TGTGCCAGCAGCCCCTCACGTACGAACACCGGGGAGCTGTTTTTT. Translation gives CASSPSRTNTGELFF.

The chain joins TRBV10-3 to TRBJ2-7; D ambiguous. The germline gives CDR1 ENHRY, CDR2 SYGVKD. The CDR3 has 11 residues. The V gene lost 8 bases and the J gene lost 4 bases, with 9 bases spanning the gap. CDR3 DNA: TGTGCCATCTCCCCGCAATACGAGCAGTACTTC. This sequence encodes CAISPQYEQYF.

Here the CDR3 reads CASRWRAGELFF. CDR3 sequence (DNA): TGTGCCAGCAGGTGGAGAGCCGGGGAGCTGTTTTTT. The chain has TRBV6-2 or TRBV6-3 and TRBJ2-2; D not certain. Germline lookup yields CDR1 MNHEY and CDR2 SVGEGT. This CDR3 has 12 residues. Trimming removed 6 bases at V and 6 bases at J, with 8 bases between.

V is TRBV5-1 and J is TRBJ2-1; weak D call: TRBD1 (5 bases). The last part of the DNA fits TRBJ2-7 better; the J call may be wrong. CDR3 length equals 13 residues. Germline CDR1 SGHRS, CDR2 YFSETQ. CDR3: CASSLTGNNEQYF. CDR3 in DNA: TGCGCCAGCAGCTTGACAGGAAACAATGAGCAGTACTTC.

The sample holds a few counts of this clonotype. The V gene is TRBV12-3 or TRBV12-4, the J gene TRBJ2-1; the match to TRBD1 covers 7 bases. The CDR3 has 15 residues. Trimming took 5 bases from V and 7 from J; bases not matched to a gene: 11. The CDR3 loop is CASSRDSNMGNEQFF. In nucleotides, the CDR3 is TGTGCCAGCAGTCGGGACAGCAACATGGGGAATGAGCAGTTCTTC.

The genes are TRBV9 and TRBJ1-2; D perhaps matches TRBD1 (5 bases). Germline assignment: CDR1 SGDLS and CDR2 YYNGEE. V lost 3 bases, J lost 4 bases, and 13 bases lay in between. The CDR3 is made up of 14 amino acids. The CDR3 spells CASSARGTGYGYTF. CDR3 nucleotide sequence: TGTGCCAGCAGCGCCCGGGGGACGGGCTATGGCTACACCTTC.

V is TRBV29-1 and J is TRBJ2-7, with TRBD2 matching 7 bases. CDR3 length: 14 residues. V trimming: 4 bases; J trimming: 7 bases; junction bases outside the gene matches: 13. Germline V gene sequence: CDR1 SQVTM, CDR2 ANQGSEA. Written as DNA, the CDR3 is TGCAGCGTTGGAGGGGATGGATCCGGGGGGGAGCAGTACTTC. Translating gives CSVGGDGSGGEQYF.

V and J are TRBV3-1 and TRBJ2-5; D ambiguous. V lost 1 base and J lost 3, with 12 bases in between. Germline assignment: CDR1 LGHDT and CDR2 YNNKEL (reference sequence). This CDR3 contains 15 residues. CDR3 DNA: TGTGCCAGCAGCCAAGTGAGGTCAGAGAAAGAGACCCAGTACTTC. Translation gives CASSQVRSEKETQYF.

This clonotype appeared many times. The chain is built from TRBV29-1 and TRBJ2-3, with D hard to call. The germline CDR1 and CDR2 sequences are SQVTM and ANQGSEA. V was cut by 4 bases and J by 3 bases, with 14 bases left in between. The CDR3 is made up of 14 amino acids. In DNA, the CDR3 is TGCAGCGTTGTTACCGTACAGAGGACAGATACGCAGTATTTT. Encoded protein: CSVVTVQRTDTQYF.

V usage is TRBV9 and J usage is TRBJ2-4, with 9 bases identical to TRBD2. V lost 0 bases to trimming and J lost 7 bases; unmatched junction nucleotides: 8. Germline lookup yields CDR1 SGDLS and CDR2 YYNGEE. The CDR3 spans 16 residues. CDR3 sequence: CASSVGAGGGGNIQYF. The CDR3 DNA reads TGTGCCAGCAGCGTAGGTGCGGGGGGGGGCGGGAACATTCAGTACTTC.

This clonotype was observed a few times. The rearrangement links TRBV27 to TRBJ2-3; D may match TRBD1 or TRBD2 (5 bases each). Germline assignment: CDR1 MNHEY and CDR2 SMNVEV (reference sequence). Trimming pared 7 bases from V and 8 bases from J, leaving 19 bases between. This CDR3 spans 14 amino acids. This chain's CDR3 is CASTRGASGSTQYF. Here the CDR3 DNA reads TGTGCCAGCACCAGAGGGGCCTCAGGGTCTACGCAGTATTTT.

The V and J genes are TRBV5-5 and TRBJ2-3, with 8 nucleotides matching TRBD1. The CDR3 is 16 residues long. Germline V gene lookup returns CDR1 SGHKS and CDR2 YYEKEE (reference sequence). V lost 4 bases, J lost 1 base, and 8 bases stayed unmatched. DNA for the CDR3: TGTGCCAGCAGCCCTGGACAGGGTAAGGGCACAGATACGCAGTATTTT. The encoded protein is CASSPGQGKGTDTQYF.

In its sample, this clonotype was seen a few times. The chain recombines TRBV27 with TRBJ2-1; no clear D gene. Trimming pared 5 bases from V and 2 bases from J, leaving 22 bases between. CDR3 size: 18 residues. The germline gives CDR1 MNHEY, CDR2 SMNVEV (reference sequence). The CDR3 reads CASSVPPKHSLTYNEQFF. In DNA form, the CDR3 reads TGTGCCAGCAGTGTCCCTCCCAAGCACTCTCTTACCTACAATGAGCAGTTCTTC.

This clonotype has only a few counts. This sequence joins TRBV6-2 or TRBV6-3 and TRBJ2-1, with D possibly TRBD2 on 5 matching bases. The V end lost 3 bases, the J end lost 3 bases, and 15 bases lay between the germline ends. The CDR3 totals 16 residues. Germline CDR1 MNHEY, CDR2 SVGEGT. CDR3 nucleotides: TGTGCCAGCAGTTATAATTCGGCGGGTTACTACAATGAGCAGTTCTTC. Translating it yields CASSYNSAGYYNEQFF.

V is TRBV7-2 and J is TRBJ2-7, with D possibly being TRBD2 (5 bases). The germline gives CDR1 SGHTA, CDR2 FQGNSA. This CDR3 region has 14 residues. The V end was cut by 6 bases, the J end by 4 bases, with 16 bases between. CDR3 amino acids: CASRVQVGEYEQYF. CDR3 DNA sequence: TGTGCCAGCAGGGTGCAGGTGGGAGAATACGAGCAGTACTTC.

The chain uses TRBV7-9 and TRBJ2-1, with TRBD1 matching over 8 bases. Germline V gene sequence: CDR1 SEHNR, CDR2 FQNEAQ (reference sequence). V shed 5 bases and J 7 bases; nucleotides not matched to a gene: 16. There are 17 residues in the CDR3. In DNA, the CDR3 is TGTGCCAGCAGCCTACCGGGACAGGATTTTAGGGTTAATGAGCAGTTCTTC. Amino acids: CASSLPGQDFRVNEQFF.

This clonotype came up many times. The chain employs TRBV7-2 and TRBJ1-1; D remains unclear. The germline V gene encodes CDR1 SGHTA and CDR2 FQGNSA. CDR3 length equals 11 residues. Trimming removed 2 bases from V and 6 bases from J, with 4 bases in between. The CDR3 reads CASSLSAEAFF. CDR3 bases: TGTGCCAGCAGCTTATCTGCTGAAGCTTTCTTT.

This chain uses TRBV6-2 or TRBV6-3 with TRBJ2-5; no firm D call. The CDR3 runs to 12 residues. The ends were cut back, 3 bases at V and 7 bases at J, with 9 bases in the middle. The germline gives CDR1 MNHEY, CDR2 SVGEGT. The CDR3 sequence: CASSYGKGTQYF. The CDR3 coding sequence is TGTGCCAGCAGTTATGGGAAGGGGACCCAGTACTTC.

There are a few counts of this clonotype. V usage is TRBV18 and J usage is TRBJ1-4, with D hard to call. V was trimmed by 1 base and J by 3 bases, leaving 9 bases between them. CDR1 is KGHSH, CDR2 LQKENI, per germline. The CDR3 has 15 amino acids. The chain's CDR3 is CASSPQAGANEKLFF. The DNA for the CDR3 is TGTGCCAGCTCACCACAAGCCGGGGCTAATGAAAAACTGTTTTTT. The entire variable domain, with the rest obtained from reference TRBV18 and TRBJ1-4, is as follows: NAGVMQNPRHLVRRRGQEARLRCSPMKGHSHVYWYRQLPEEGLKFMVYLQKENIIDESGMPKERFSAEFPKEGPSILRIQQVVRGDSAAYFCASSPQAGANEKLFFGSGTQLSVL.

The table lists this clonotype with a few counts. The CDR3 region has the DNA TGTGCCAGCAGTTCGGGTAGCGGGGCCTACCAAGAGACCCAGTACTTC. It specifies CASSSGSGAYQETQYF. The chain is built from TRBV12-3 or TRBV12-4 and TRBJ2-5; 8 bases are a match to TRBD2. The CDR3 runs to 16 residues. V shed 4 bases and J 0 bases; nucleotides not matched to a gene: 7.

The chain is built from TRBV5-6 and TRBJ2-6; D gene uncertain. V lost 0 bases to trimming and J lost 4 bases, with 8 bases between them. CDR3 length: 15 amino acids. CDR1 SGHDT and CDR2 YYEEEE come from the germline V gene. CDR3 sequence: CASSLGGPGANVLTF. The CDR3 DNA reads TGTGCCAGCAGCTTGGGGGGTCCCGGGGCCAACGTCCTGACTTTC.

This clonotype was counted between two and nine times. The chain uses TRBV5-6 and TRBJ2-1; D gene ambiguous. The germline CDR1 and CDR2 sequences are SGHDT and YYEEEE. The V end lost 1 base, the J end lost 5 bases, and 10 bases lay between the germline ends. The CDR3 is 14 amino acids. The CDR3 protein is CASSLYGPHNEQFF. In DNA, the CDR3 is TGTGCCAGCAGCTTGTATGGACCCCACAATGAGCAGTTCTTC.